What follows are 17 T cell receptor beta chains derived from one specimen sequenced in a study of shared clonotypes between healthy human individuals. TCRdb's table, derived via immunoSEQ multiplex PCR, lists solely in-frame clones and lacks some. The sample lists about 1.4 million clones; approximately 96% were seen once. Sequencing was carried out using naive CD4+ T cells sorted from blood. Described subset: CD45RA+ positively selected. These receptors were obtained from a man in his thirties or forties in good health.

The chain carries TRBV27 and TRBJ2-3, with D maybe TRBD2 (6 bases). Germline V lookup: CDR1 MNHEY, CDR2 SMNVEV (reference sequence). Deletions cut 6 bases from V and 2 bases from J, with 21 bases between. The CDR3 has 17 amino acids. The CDR3 bases are TGTGCCAGCAGAGCCCGGGGGTTAACTTTCTCCACAGATACGCAGTATTTT. Protein sequence: CASRARGLTFSTDTQYF.

The V gene is TRBV7-2, the J gene TRBJ1-1; D gene uncertain. The germline CDR1 and CDR2 sequences are SGHTA and FQGNSA. CDR3 length: 13 residues. Trimming left V 1 base short and J 8 bases short, with 11 bases between. The CDR3 protein is CASSLEGISEAFF. The CDR3 DNA reads as TGTGCCAGCAGCTTAGAGGGTATTTCGGAAGCTTTCTTT.

CDR3 sequence (DNA): TGTGCCAGCAGTGAGCGGGGCCTCGGGGGCTCGGGTGAGCAGTTCTTC. It yields the protein CASSERGLGGSGEQFF. The chain employs TRBV2 and TRBJ2-1; D is tentatively TRBD1 or TRBD2 (6 bases each). CDR1 and CDR2 from the germline V gene are SNHLY and FYNNEI. The ends were cut back, 3 bases at V and 9 bases at J, with 21 bases in the middle. The CDR3 has 16 residues. Combining the CDR3 with reference TRBV2 and TRBJ2-1 gives the whole variable domain EPEVTQTPSHQVTQMGQEVILRCVPISNHLYFYWYRQILGQKVEFLVSFYNNEISEKSEIFDDQFSVERPDGSNFTLKIRSTKLEDSAMYFCASSERGLGGSGEQFFGPGTRLTVL.

V usage is TRBV5-6 and J usage is TRBJ2-1; the match to TRBD2 covers 8 bases. V lost 0 bases to trimming and J lost 2 bases; unmatched junction nucleotides: 7. Looked up from germline, CDR1 is SGHDT and CDR2 is YYEEEE. This CDR3 is 17 amino acids long. CDR3 amino acids: CASSLDLGSGAYNEQFF. The CDR3 DNA follows: TGTGCCAGCAGCTTGGACCTCGGTAGCGGGGCCTACAATGAGCAGTTCTTC.

The chain uses TRBV5-1 and TRBJ1-3; D unclear. Germline CDR1 SGHRS, CDR2 YFSETQ. With 4 bases removed from V and 0 bases from J, the gap between germline ends came to 8 bases. The CDR3 totals 14 residues. CDR3 protein: CASSPDPSGNTIYF. DNA of the CDR3: TGCGCCAGCAGCCCTGATCCCTCTGGAAACACCATATATTTT.

The chain links TRBV6-5 to TRBJ2-3; weak D call: TRBD2 (5 bases). Trimming removed 4 bases at V and 2 bases at J, with 16 bases between. The CDR3 length is 16 residues. Germline V lookup: CDR1 MNHEY, CDR2 SVGAGI. For the CDR3, the DNA is TGTGCCAGCAGTTGGAGTCAGGAGGCCCTCACAGATACGCAGTATTTT. This codes for CASSWSQEALTDTQYF.

V usage is TRBV9 and J usage is TRBJ2-2; TRBD1 agrees at 7 bases. Germline assignment: CDR1 SGDLS and CDR2 YYNGEE. This CDR3 is 16 amino acids long. V shed 2 bases, J shed 4 bases, and the junction held 8 bases outside the gene matches. CDR3 amino acids: CASSVRGGPGTGELFF. The CDR3 DNA reads as TGTGCCAGCAGCGTGCGAGGGGGCCCGGGCACCGGGGAGCTGTTTTTT.

The V gene is TRBV10-3, the J gene TRBJ1-4; a weak D match, TRBD1 (5 bases). Germline lookup yields CDR1 ENHRY and CDR2 SYGVKD. The CDR3 is 14 residues long. The ends were cut back, 4 bases at V and 1 base at J, with 7 bases in the middle. CDR3 region: CAISATGTNEKLFF. CDR3 nucleotides: TGTGCCATCAGTGCTACAGGAACTAATGAAAAACTGTTTTTT.

This sequence joins TRBV11-3 and TRBJ2-3, with D tentatively TRBD1 (5 bases). The CDR3 consists of 15 residues. V shed 5 bases and J shed 1 base, with 13 bases lying between them. The germline V gene has CDR1 SGHNT and CDR2 YENEEA. CDR3 bases: TGTGCCAGCAGCCCCGGCGGCAGGGGCACAGATACGCAGTATTTT. Translating it yields CASSPGGRGTDTQYF.

The chain is built from TRBV9 and TRBJ2-7; no clear D. CDR3 size: 12 residues. Germline CDR1 reads SGDLS; CDR2 reads YYNGEE. Trimming removed 8 bases at V and 0 bases at J, with 9 bases between. The CDR3 DNA reads as TGTGCCAGACGACGGCTCTCCTACGAGCAGTACTTC. As protein: CARRRLSYEQYF.

The chain has TRBV18 and TRBJ2-7, with TRBD2 identical over 9 bases. With 1 base clipped from V and 6 bases from J, the junction kept 10 bases outside the gene matches. Per germline, CDR1 KGHSH and CDR2 LQKENI. CDR3 length equals 16 residues. The CDR3: CASSPQLVLAGSEQYF. The CDR3 DNA reads TGTGCCAGCTCACCACAGTTGGTCCTAGCGGGAAGCGAGCAGTACTTC.

The J gene is TRBJ2-1, the V gene TRBV5-1, with a weak D call TRBD2 (6 bases). The CDR3 covers 14 residues. Germline values: CDR1 SGHRS, CDR2 YFSETQ. Trimming pared 4 bases from V and 6 bases from J, leaving 14 bases between. CDR3 protein: CASSAILGGNEQFF. The CDR3 region has the DNA TGCGCCAGCAGCGCCATCTTGGGGGGCAATGAGCAGTTCTTC.

The chain couples TRBV5-1 to TRBJ2-7, with D hard to call. The germline V gene encodes CDR1 SGHRS and CDR2 YFSETQ. Deletions cut 4 bases from V and 0 bases from J, with 11 bases between. The CDR3 is 14 amino acids. CDR3 residues: CASSPISSSYEQYF. Here the CDR3 DNA reads TGCGCCAGCAGCCCCATCTCCTCCTCCTACGAGCAGTACTTC.

The gene calls are TRBV11-2 and TRBJ1-1, with 8 bases lining up with TRBD1. The length of the CDR3 is 13 residues. CDR1 SGHAT and CDR2 FQNNGV come from the germline V gene. With V trimmed by 4 bases and J by 8 bases, 6 bases remained unmatched. CDR3 amino acids: CASSYTDRGEAFF. In DNA form, the CDR3 reads TGTGCCAGCAGCTACACTGACAGGGGAGAAGCTTTCTTT.

The V and J genes are TRBV2 and TRBJ2-2, with D maybe TRBD1 (5 bases). Germline V gene sequence: CDR1 SNHLY, CDR2 FYNNEI. The CDR3 consists of 13 residues. Trimming took 4 bases from V and 5 from J, leaving 8 bases between them. The DNA for the CDR3 is TGTGCCAGCAGTGGAGCAGGGACCGGGGAGCTGTTTTTT. Protein product: CASSGAGTGELFF.

The chain has TRBV5-6 and TRBJ2-1; 7 bases align to TRBD2. The CDR3 contains 16 residues. The junction had 6 bases not matched to a gene; V was cut back by 3 bases and J by 0 bases. The germline gives CDR1 SGHDT, CDR2 YYEEEE. CDR3: CASSSRGGSSYNEQFF. In DNA, the CDR3 is TGTGCCAGCAGCTCCCGTGGCGGGAGCTCCTACAATGAGCAGTTCTTC.

The gene calls are TRBV28 and TRBJ2-1, with 7 bases identical to TRBD1. V gave up 7 bases and J gave up 7 bases; unmatched junction bases: 10. This CDR3 has 14 residues. The germline gives CDR1 MDHEN, CDR2 SYDVKM. The CDR3 loop reads CASTPGTVGNEQFF. In nucleotides, the CDR3 is TGTGCCAGCACCCCCGGGACAGTGGGGAATGAGCAGTTCTTC.